This T cell receptor beta chain was recorded in a study of T-cell memory formation after mild COVID-19. The authors produced TCR alpha and TCR beta cDNA libraries with sample barcodes and UMIs by 5'RACE using constant-segment primers. TCRdb reprocessed the 5' RACE reads with MiXCR, giving one entry per CDR3 protein. The sample shows under 300,000 distinct CDR3 sequences, roughly 15% of them seen only once. The CDR3 is 14 amino acids. V shed 11 bases and J shed 2 bases, with 16 bases lying between them. A remark on this clonotype: As yet, its antigen is unknown.

Study results and limitations: Whether second-wave clones peaking at day 37 were SARS-CoV-2 specific went unconfirmed. There was a balanced CD4/CD8 profile in clones contracting day 15 to 85, and later expanders leaned CD4+. The CD4+ clones that contracted clustered mainly within CM and EM, and the CD8+ clones concentrated in EMRA.

V is TRBV12-3 or TRBV12-4 and J is TRBJ1-3; tentatively, D is TRBD1 (6 bases). The source is a young man who had mild COVID-19 (a few samples of this study predate the infection). Cell type and time point are not known. The sample comprised PBMCs or a T cell subset sorted from them (not recorded which). The CDR3 region is CAAASGGPGNTIYF. Written as DNA, the CDR3 is TGTGCCGCGGCATCCGGGGGCCCTGGAAACACCATATATTTT.